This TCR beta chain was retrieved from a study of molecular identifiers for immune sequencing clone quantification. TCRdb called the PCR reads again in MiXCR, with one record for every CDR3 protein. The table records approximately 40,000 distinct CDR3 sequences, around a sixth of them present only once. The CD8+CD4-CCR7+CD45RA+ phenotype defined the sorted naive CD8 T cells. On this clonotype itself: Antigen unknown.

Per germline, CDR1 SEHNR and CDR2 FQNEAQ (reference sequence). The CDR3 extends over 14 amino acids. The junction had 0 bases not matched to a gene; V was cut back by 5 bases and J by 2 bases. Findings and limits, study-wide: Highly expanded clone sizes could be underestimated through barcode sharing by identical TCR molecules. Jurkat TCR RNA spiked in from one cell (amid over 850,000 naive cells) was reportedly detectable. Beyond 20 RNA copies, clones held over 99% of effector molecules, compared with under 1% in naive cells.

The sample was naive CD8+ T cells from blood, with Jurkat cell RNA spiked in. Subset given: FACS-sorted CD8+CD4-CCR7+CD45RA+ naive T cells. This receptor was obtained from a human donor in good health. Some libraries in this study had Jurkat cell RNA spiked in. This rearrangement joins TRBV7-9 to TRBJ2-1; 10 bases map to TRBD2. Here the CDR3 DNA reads TGTGCCAGCAGCACTAGCGGGACCTACAATGAGCAGTTCTTC. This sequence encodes CASSTSGTYNEQFF.